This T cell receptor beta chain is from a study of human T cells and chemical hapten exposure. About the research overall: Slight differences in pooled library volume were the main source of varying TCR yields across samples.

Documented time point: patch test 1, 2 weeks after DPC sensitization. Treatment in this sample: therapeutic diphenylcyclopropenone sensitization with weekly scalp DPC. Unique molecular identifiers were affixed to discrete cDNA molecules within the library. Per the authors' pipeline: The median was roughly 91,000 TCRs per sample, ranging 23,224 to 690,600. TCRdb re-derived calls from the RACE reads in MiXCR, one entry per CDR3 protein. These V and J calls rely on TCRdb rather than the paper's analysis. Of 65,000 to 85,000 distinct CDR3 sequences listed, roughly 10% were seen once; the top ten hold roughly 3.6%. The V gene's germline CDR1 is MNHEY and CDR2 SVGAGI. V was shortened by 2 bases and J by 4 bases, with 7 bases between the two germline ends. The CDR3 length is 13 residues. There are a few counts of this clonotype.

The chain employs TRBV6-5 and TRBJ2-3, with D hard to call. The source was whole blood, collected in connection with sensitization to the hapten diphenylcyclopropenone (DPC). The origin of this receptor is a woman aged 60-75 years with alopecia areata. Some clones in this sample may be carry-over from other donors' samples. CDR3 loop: CASSYGRPDTQYF. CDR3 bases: TGTGCCAGCAGTTACGGCAGGCCAGATACGCAGTATTTT.